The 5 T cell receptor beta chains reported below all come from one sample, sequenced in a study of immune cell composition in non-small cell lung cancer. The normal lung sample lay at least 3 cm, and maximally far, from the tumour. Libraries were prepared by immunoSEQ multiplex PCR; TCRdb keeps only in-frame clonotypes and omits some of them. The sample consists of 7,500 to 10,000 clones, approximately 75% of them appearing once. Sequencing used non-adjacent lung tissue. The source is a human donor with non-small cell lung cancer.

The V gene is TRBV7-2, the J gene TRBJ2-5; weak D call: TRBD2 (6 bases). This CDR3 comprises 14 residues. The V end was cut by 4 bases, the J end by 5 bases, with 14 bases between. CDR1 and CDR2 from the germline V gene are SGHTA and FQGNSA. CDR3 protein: CASSYPGGRETQYF. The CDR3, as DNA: TGTGCCAGCAGCTATCCCGGGGGACGGGAGACCCAGTACTTC.

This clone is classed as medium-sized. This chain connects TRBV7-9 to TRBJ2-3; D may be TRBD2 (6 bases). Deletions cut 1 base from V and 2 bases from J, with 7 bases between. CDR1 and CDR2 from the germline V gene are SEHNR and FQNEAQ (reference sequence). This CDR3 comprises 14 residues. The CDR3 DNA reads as TGTGCCAGCAGCTTAGGGGGGGTCACAGATACGCAGTATTTT. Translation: CASSLGGVTDTQYF.

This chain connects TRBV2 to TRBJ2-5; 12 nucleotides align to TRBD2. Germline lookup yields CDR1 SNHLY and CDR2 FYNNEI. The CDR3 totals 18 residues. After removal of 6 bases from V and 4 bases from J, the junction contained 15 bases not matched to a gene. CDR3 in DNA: TGTGCCAGCAGCGCCGCGGGGCTAGCGGGGGGGCGGGGAGAGACCCAGTACTTC. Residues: CASSAAGLAGGRGETQYF.

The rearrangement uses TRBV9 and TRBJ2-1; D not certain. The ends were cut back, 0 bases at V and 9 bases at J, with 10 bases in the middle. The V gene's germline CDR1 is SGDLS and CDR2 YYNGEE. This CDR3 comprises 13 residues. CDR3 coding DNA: TGTGCCAGCAGCGTAGGGGTTGGTGGTGAGCAGTTCTTC. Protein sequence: CASSVGVGGEQFF.

The CDR3 spells CASSLTQGENEQFF. The CDR3 DNA follows: TGTGCCAGCAGTTTAACACAGGGGGAGAATGAGCAGTTCTTC. V is TRBV28 and J is TRBJ2-1, with 8 positions matching TRBD1. The CDR3 totals 14 residues. The junction had 4 bases not matched to a gene; V was cut back by 2 bases and J by 7 bases. The germline CDR1 and CDR2 sequences are MDHEN and SYDVKM.